These 9 T cell receptor beta chains were all obtained from the same sample, sequenced in a study of blood T cell repertoires in COVID-19. Only in-frame clones appear in the TCRdb table, and some are missing; sequencing was by immunoSEQ multiplex PCR. This sample has approximately 350,000 clones, with around 89% found just once. Sequenced sample: peripheral blood. Receptors were obtained from a man aged 35-49 years with acute or convalescent COVID-19.

The chain combines TRBV25-1 with TRBJ2-3; D is uncertain. The germline CDR1 and CDR2 sequences are MGHDK and SYGVNS. Trimming took off 4 bases at V and 6 bases at J, with 11 bases between the two ends. The CDR3 has 13 residues. CDR3 sequence: CASSALQVDTQYF. For the CDR3, the DNA is TGTGCCAGCAGTGCACTTCAGGTCGATACGCAGTATTTT.

This chain connects TRBV19 to TRBJ2-3; D remains ambiguous. This CDR3 is built from 15 residues. The V end was cut by 3 bases, the J end by 1 base, with 11 bases between. Germline loops: CDR1 LNHDA, CDR2 SQIVND (reference sequence). For the CDR3, the DNA is TGTGCCAGTAGTATCTTGGGCAGCCGCACAGATACGCAGTATTTT. Its protein is CASSILGSRTDTQYF.

The J gene is TRBJ2-7, the V gene TRBV9; 9 nucleotides match TRBD1. The J segment lost 4 bases and the V segment lost 3 bases, leaving 5 bases of the junction unmatched. Germline V gene sequence: CDR1 SGDLS, CDR2 YYNGEE. This CDR3 region has 14 residues. CDR3 nucleotide sequence: TGTGCCAGCAGCGGTGGACAGGGGAAGTACGAGCAGTACTTC. This codes for CASSGGQGKYEQYF. Complete variable domain (other parts from reference TRBV9 and TRBJ2-7): DSGVTQTPKHLITATGQRVTLRCSPRSGDLSVYWYQQSLDQGLQFLIQYYNGEERAKGNILERFSAQQFPDLHSELNLSSLELGDSALYFCASSGGQGKYEQYFGPGTRLTVT.

The chain has TRBV28 and TRBJ1-1, with 8 positions matching TRBD1. The CDR3 runs 14 residues. The germline gives CDR1 MDHEN, CDR2 SYDVKM. V shed 6 bases, J shed 2 bases, and the junction held 5 bases outside the gene matches. CDR3 sequence (DNA): TGTGCCAGCAGCCTGGACAGGGCTAACACTGAAGCTTTCTTT. Its protein product is CASSLDRANTEAFF.

The chain has TRBV10-1 and TRBJ1-1; D possibly corresponds to TRBD1 (6 bases). Trimming removed 6 bases at V and 1 base at J, with 9 bases between. Germline values: CDR1 WNHNN, CDR2 SYGVQD (reference sequence). CDR3 length: 13 residues. For the CDR3, the DNA is TGCGCCAGCAGAGACAGGCCGAACACTGAAGCTTTCTTT. It encodes CASRDRPNTEAFF.

V is TRBV18 and J is TRBJ1-1, with D hard to call. V shed 6 bases and J shed 4 bases, with 9 bases lying between them. The germline gives CDR1 KGHSH, CDR2 LQKENI. The CDR3 has 12 residues. The CDR3 is CASSEQSTEAFF. CDR3 DNA: TGTGCCAGCTCGGAACAGAGCACTGAAGCTTTCTTT.

The rearrangement joins TRBV7-2 to TRBJ1-2; TRBD1 might be the D (6 bases). Per germline, CDR1 SGHTA and CDR2 FQGNSA. V was clipped by 4 bases and J by 4 bases, with 13 bases between them. The CDR3 is made up of 14 amino acids. The CDR3 DNA follows: TGTGCCAGCAGCTCCATCAGGGGCCCCTATGGCTACACCTTC. Encoded protein: CASSSIRGPYGYTF.

The V call is TRBV7-6, the J call TRBJ2-3; 9 nucleotides agree with TRBD1. The germline CDR1 and CDR2 sequences are SGHVS and FNYEAQ. The CDR3 is made up of 16 amino acids. J gave up 8 bases and V 4 bases, and 13 bases lay outside the gene matches. CDR3 loop: CASSSITGTGSGTQYF. For the CDR3, the DNA is TGTGCCAGCAGCTCAATCACCGGGACAGGGTCAGGTACGCAGTATTTT.

The chain has TRBV5-4 and TRBJ1-5; 9 bases match TRBD1. V lost 4 bases and J lost 5; bases outside the gene matches: 4. The length of the CDR3 is 14 residues. CDR1 and CDR2 from the germline V gene are SGHNT and YYREEE (reference sequence). The CDR3 protein is CASSAGQGDQPQHF. The CDR3 DNA follows: TGTGCCAGCAGCGCGGGACAGGGCGATCAGCCCCAGCATTTT.